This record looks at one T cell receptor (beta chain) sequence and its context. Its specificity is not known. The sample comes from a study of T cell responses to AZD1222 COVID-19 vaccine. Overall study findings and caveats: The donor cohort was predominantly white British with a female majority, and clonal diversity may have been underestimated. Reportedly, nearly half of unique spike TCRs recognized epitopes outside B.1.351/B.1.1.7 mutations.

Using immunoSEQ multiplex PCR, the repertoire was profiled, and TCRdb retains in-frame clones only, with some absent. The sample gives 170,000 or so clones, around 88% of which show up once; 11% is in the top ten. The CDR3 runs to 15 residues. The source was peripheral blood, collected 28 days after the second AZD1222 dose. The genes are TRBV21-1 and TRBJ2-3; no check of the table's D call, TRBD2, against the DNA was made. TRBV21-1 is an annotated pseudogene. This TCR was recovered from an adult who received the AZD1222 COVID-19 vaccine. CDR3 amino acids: CASSKAGISTDTQYF. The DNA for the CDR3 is TGTGCCAGCAGCAAAGCCGGGATAAGCACAGATACGCAGTATTTT.